Listed below are T cell receptor beta chains from one sample, sequenced in a study of somatic mutations in cytotoxic T cells in rheumatoid arthritis. The table came from immunoSEQ multiplex PCR; TCRdb's copy has only in-frame clones and leaves some out. The table has around 21,000 clones, roughly 74% seen once. The source material was CD8+ T cells sorted from blood. These receptors originate from an adult with rheumatoid arthritis. CDR3s leave out the opening cysteine and the closing phenylalanine or tryptophan.

v_call	cdr3_length	j_call	cdr3_aa
TRBV4-1	15	TRBJ2-3	ASSQSTGAGGTDTQY
TRBV18	13	TRBJ1-1	ASSPGTGELPEAF
TRBV7-8	12	TRBJ2-1	ASSRAGGYNEQF
TRBV27	14	TRBJ2-1	ASQEGTGGIGNEQF
TRBV11-2	10	TRBJ1-1	AGDRGGTEAF
TRBV4-1	11	TRBJ1-5	ASSLGGGQPQH
TRBV19	9	TRBJ1-1	ASSLGTEAF
TRBV7-9	13	TRBJ1-2	ASSFHRDLHYGYT
TRBV5-5	10	TRBJ2-7	ASSLRGDEQY
TRBV15	11	TRBJ2-7	ATSTDTFYEQY
TRBV6-1	11	TRBJ2-1	ASVAGDYNEQF
TRBV5-4	10	TRBJ2-5	ASSPSGGDQY
TRBV10-3	11	TRBJ1-1	AISSGLVTEAF
TRBV11-2	8	TRBJ2-7	ASSTYEQY
TRBV20-1	9	TRBJ2-7	SARDYSEQY
TRBV27	12	TRBJ2-5	ASSGLAGQETQY
TRBV27	14	TRBJ1-1	ASSLSAGRINTEAF
TRBV11-1	14	TRBJ2-1	ASSLEGGGSYNEQF
TRBV7-9	11	TRBJ1-2	ASSLASGTGYT
TRBV6-4	13	TRBJ1-2	ASSDSTLLGYGYT
TRBV30	14	TRBJ1-4	AWRVGRLTGEEKLF
TRBV4-2	10	NA	ASSQGSGELF
TRBV4-1	12	TRBJ1-3	ASSQAGTGNTIY
TRBV27	13	TRBJ1-1	ASSPQTGVGTEAF
TRBV19	13	TRBJ2-1	ASSIDSGTSNEQF
TRBV7-9	12	TRBJ1-1	ASSLGTSNTEAF
TRBV5-4	13	TRBJ2-7	ASSLGEAELYEQY
TRBV21-1	14	TRBJ1-3	ASSKDGMRIWDTIY
TRBV29-1	11	TRBJ2-6	SVEGSNLNVLT
TRBV4-1	13	TRBJ2-7	ASSRATGASYEQY
TRBV6-1	13	TRBJ2-3	ASSENQGELDTQY
TRBV7-9	12	TRBJ2-3	ASSLVGGSDTQY
TRBV5-5	14	TRBJ2-6	ASSSGTVSGANVLT
TRBV11-1	13	TRBJ2-5	ASSTLGQREETQY
TRBV18	13	TRBJ1-1	ASSDPQGGNTEAF
TRBV5-4	12	TRBJ2-1	ASSEGLRYNEQF
TRBV5-1	11	TRBJ2-7	ASRTGVSYEQY
TRBV25-1	14	TRBJ1-2	ASSETSRGYDYGYT
TRBV4-3	9	TRBJ2-2	ASSPLGELF
TRBV18	13	TRBJ2-7	ASSEDIVSSYEQY
TRBV5-4	12	TRBJ2-7	ASSIGVAIYEQY
TRBV5-6	12	TRBJ2-5	ASSPGTAGETQY
TRBV4-1	16	TRBJ2-7	ASSPSPRLAGGLYEQY
TRBV6-5	11	TRBJ2-7	ASSYRRGYEQY
TRBV5-6	12	TRBJ1-1	ASSFPTGNTEAF
TRBV4-3	12	TRBJ2-2	ASSQDRNTGELF
TRBV27	13	TRBJ2-7	ASSLIGFDSYEQY
TRBV2	13	TRBJ2-1	ANRPGLGTHNEQF
TRBV7-9	13	TRBJ2-5	ASSSLVGYQETQY
TRBV7-9	14	TRBJ2-7	ASSTGGASGRPEQY
TRBV5-1	11	TRBJ1-5	ASSLTFGGPQH
TRBV5-6	12	TRBJ1-6	ASSLSAGNSPLH
TRBV6-6	13	TRBJ2-1	ASRPTSGKYNEQF
TRBV6-5	11	TRBJ1-5	ASSWTGKQPQH
TRBV5-1	13	TRBJ2-7	ASSLGRGSFYEQY
TRBV6-5	10	TRBJ2-5	ASRGLDETQY
TRBV10-3	13	TRBJ2-5	AISERLAGGETQY
TRBV7-6	13	TRBJ2-1	ASSSDRGAYNEQF
TRBV7-9	10	TRBJ1-6	ASRVGSSPLH